This T cell receptor beta chain comes out of a study of blood T cells in healthy people across ages. Primers used in a second PCR of roughly 6 to 12 cycles were a sample-barcoded 5' primer and a J-beta primer mix. A 12-random-nucleotide template-switch adaptor tagged each cDNA molecule. TCRdb itself ran the 5' RACE reads through MiXCR, one entry per CDR3 protein. The data contain 780,000 or so distinct CDR3 sequences, more than 55% of them singletons. V lost 3 bases, J lost 5 bases, and 9 bases stayed unmatched. This CDR3 region has 15 residues. Germline CDR1 is MNHEY and CDR2 is SMNVEV (reference sequence). In its sample, this clonotype was seen a few times.

The chain employs TRBV27 and TRBJ2-7; 8 bases are a match to TRBD2. The receptor was isolated from a man aged 40-50 years in good health. Sequenced sample: blood. As DNA, the CDR3 is TGTGCCAGCAGTTTGGGTGCGGGAGGTAGTCACGAGCAGTACTTC. Encoded protein: CASSLGAGGSHEQYF.